Listed here is a single TCR beta chain. The antigen is unknown. The sample originates from a study of T-cell memory formation after mild COVID-19. Regarding the study as a whole: Still unconfirmed is whether the second-wave clones peaking on day 37 recognized SARS-CoV-2.

Constant-segment primers were used for 5'RACE, and the resulting TCR alpha and TCR beta cDNA libraries carried sample barcodes and UMIs. TCRdb redid the calling of the 5' RACE reads with MiXCR, one entry per CDR3 protein. The repertoire consists of about 130,000 distinct CDR3 sequences, with over 15% occurring once and the leading ten covering about 5.2%. The sample taken for sequencing was PBMCs or a T cell subset sorted from them (not recorded which). The clonotype comes from a man between 18 and 29 years old who had mild COVID-19 (a few samples of this study predate the infection). Cell type and time point are not known.

CDR3 protein: CASSPGYTDEKLFF. In DNA form, the CDR3 reads TGTGCCAGCTCACCAGGGTATACGGATGAAAAACTGTTTTTT. V and J are TRBV18 and TRBJ1-4; D is uncertain. The CDR3 sequence is 14 residues long. Germline lookup yields CDR1 KGHSH and CDR2 LQKENI. V lost 2 bases and J lost 6, with 10 bases in between.